Below, 12 T cell receptor beta chains from the same sample are listed, as sequenced in a study of T cells in women clearing cervical HPV infection. Method: immunoSEQ multiplex PCR; TCRdb's copy keeps in-frame clones and lacks some. Here the sample table reports 31,000 or so clones. Sequenced: blood buffy coat. The receptors here all came from a woman between 18 and 69 years old with a cervical HPV16 infection that either progressed to CIN3+ or cleared (not recorded which).

On this clone itself: The read finishes 3 residues shy of the CDR3 end, and the germline J gene is used to complete it. The rearrangement uses TRBV13 and TRBJ2-2; possible D gene TRBD1, 6 bases. CDR1 and CDR2 from the germline V gene are PRHDT and FYEKMQ (reference sequence). Trimming cost V 5 bases and J 3 bases, with 16 bases left between them. CDR3 length: 16 residues. The sequenced part of the CDR3 DNA is TGTGCCAGCAGCCCTGAACAGGGAACGGACACCGGGGAG. Protein product: CASSPEQGTDTGE. The full CDR3 reads CASSPEQGTDTGELFF.

About this clone itself: The read terminates 3 residues before the CDR3 end, so the remaining end is supplied by the germline J gene. This rearrangement joins TRBV20-1 to TRBJ2-6, with 7 bases fitting TRBD1. Germline V gene lookup returns CDR1 DFQATT and CDR2 SNEGSKA (reference sequence). Germline trimming cut 2 bases from V and 0 bases from J; bases unmatched to any gene: 10. This CDR3 region has 18 residues. CDR3 amino acids: CSARPPQGTSSGANVLTF. CDR3 bases read: TGCAGTGCTAGACCTCCACAGGGGACGAGCTCTGGGGCCAACGTC.

Points on this clone: The read ends 3 residues early relative to the CDR3; the germline J gene fills the gap. This rearrangement joins TRBV19 to TRBJ1-2; 7 bases line up with TRBD1. The trim removed 5 bases at V and 0 bases at J, leaving 6 bases unmatched. Germline-derived CDR1 and CDR2 are LNHDA and SQIVND (reference sequence). This CDR3 is 15 amino acids long. CDR3: CASSVQGTSNYGYTF. The part of the CDR3 DNA that was read is TGTGCCAGTAGTGTACAGGGGACATCTAACTATGGC. The full variable domain, rest sourced from reference TRBV19 and TRBJ1-2, is DGGITQSPKYLFRKEGQNVTLSCEQNLNHDAMYWYRQDPGQGLRLIYYSQIVNDFQKGDIAEGYSVSREKKESFPLTVTSAQKNPTAFYLCASSVQGTSNYGYTFGSGTRLTVV.

Notes on this clone: The CDR3 end lies 3 residues beyond the end of the read and is filled in from the germline J gene. V usage is TRBV18 and J usage is TRBJ2-2; maybe TRBD1 (5 bases). From germline, CDR1 is KGHSH and CDR2 LQKENI. CDR3 size: 14 residues. Incomplete CDR3 DNA: TGTGCCAGCTCACCATGGACAAGTAATGAAAAG. It translates to CASSPWTSNEK. The entire CDR3 sequence reads CASSPWTSNEKLFF.

Turning to this clone: The sequenced fragment ends 3 residues before the CDR3 boundary, so the rest is inferred from the germline J gene. V usage is TRBV30 and J usage is TRBJ2-3; the match to TRBD2 covers 8 bases. Germline CDR1 and CDR2: GTSNPN and SVGIG (reference sequence). This CDR3 has 13 residues. CDR3 DNA, as far as it was read: TGTGCCTGGAGTGTACTAGCGGAAGAGACG. The encoded protein is CAWSVLAEET. The CDR3, in full, reads CAWSVLAEETQYF.

In the case of this clone: The read is 3 residues too short to cover the CDR3 end, so that end is filled in from the germline J gene. V gene TRBV19 combines with J gene TRBJ2-3; D may be TRBD1 (7 bases). This CDR3 has 16 residues. Per the germline V gene, CDR1 is LNHDA and CDR2 is SQIVND (reference sequence). CDR3 residues: CASSIGGDRRNQPQYF. Partial CDR3 DNA: TGTGCCAGTAGTATAGGGGGGGACAGACGCAATCAGCCG.

Concerning this clone itself: Sequencing ends 3 residues short of the CDR3 end; the germline J gene provides the rest. The chain uses TRBV5-4 and TRBJ1-1, with 7 bases identical to TRBD1. The CDR3 is 14 residues long. The V segment lost 0 bases and the J segment 5 bases; nucleotides outside the gene matches: 4. From germline, CDR1 is SGHNT and CDR2 YYREEE (reference sequence). The CDR3 DNA, read in part, is TGTGCCAGCAGCTTGGCCGGCAGGGGGACTGAA. Protein: CASSLAGRGTE. In full, the CDR3 is CASSLAGRGTEAFF.

Of note for this clone: The read falls 3 residues short of the CDR3 end, and the missing part is taken from the germline J gene. The genes are TRBV5-1 and TRBJ1-4, with 9 bases fitting TRBD1. The V segment lost 4 bases and the J segment 0 bases; nucleotides outside the gene matches: 10. Germline CDR1 reads SGHRS; CDR2 reads YFSETQ. This CDR3 has 18 amino acids. The CDR3 loop reads CASSADRGLITTNEKLFF. The part of the CDR3 DNA that was read is TGCGCCAGCAGCGCGGACAGGGGCTTAATAACAACTAATGAAAAA.

CDR3 bases read: TGTGCCAGCAGCTTGGGACAGAGCTATGGC. It encodes CASSLGQSYG. The CDR3 in full is CASSLGQSYGYTF. The rearrangement joins TRBV7-6 to TRBJ1-2; TRBD1 aligns across 7 bases. Read sequence stops 3 residues before the CDR3 end, and the germline J gene provides the missing end. V shed 3 bases and J 4 bases; nucleotides not matched to a gene: 2. CDR1 is SGHVS and CDR2 is FNYEAQ in the germline V gene. This CDR3 is 13 amino acids long.

As to this clone: At one of its ends the junction is not consistent with the germline gene, which may arise from a read error. The read ends 3 residues before the CDR3 terminus; that terminus is restored from the germline J gene. The chain employs TRBV4-2 and TRBJ1-2, with 7 bases identical to TRBD1. The V gene's germline CDR1 is LGHNA and CDR2 YNFKEQ. The CDR3 covers 14 residues. CDR3 sequence reads: CASSQETGAYRYTF. The part of the CDR3 DNA that was read is TGCGCCAGCAGCCAAGAAACAGGGGCCTATCGC.

Turning to this clone: Sequencing ends 3 residues short of the CDR3 end; the germline J gene provides the rest. This sequence joins TRBV19 and TRBJ2-6; 8 bases are a match to TRBD1. The germline V gene has CDR1 LNHDA and CDR2 SQIVND (reference sequence). V was clipped by 1 base and J by 0 bases; unmatched bases: 5. CDR3 length: 18 amino acids. CDR3 in amino acids: CASSIVRDRSSGANVLTF. The CDR3 bases that were read are TGTGCCAGTAGTATAGTCCGGGACAGGTCCTCTGGGGCCAACGTC.

With respect to this clone: The read is 3 residues too short to cover the CDR3 end, so that end is filled in from the germline J gene. The chain has TRBV12-3 or TRBV12-4 and TRBJ2-7; D gene uncertain. The V end lost 2 bases, the J end lost 2 bases, and 4 bases lay between the germline ends. The CDR3 covers 12 residues. CDR3 residues: CASSLFTYEQYF. Incomplete CDR3 DNA: TGTGCCAGCAGTTTATTTACCTACGAG.